This T cell receptor beta chain was captured by sequencing in a study of immune characterization of retroperitoneal liposarcoma. TCRdb re-called the PCR reads through MiXCR, storing one row per CDR3 protein. This table holds around 11,000 distinct CDR3 sequences, 27% found once. CDR1 and CDR2 (germline): WSHSY, SAAADI. V shed 2 bases and J shed 7 bases, with 14 bases lying between them. The CDR3 has 15 residues. The source of this sequence is a male donor with retroperitoneal liposarcoma. Sequencing input: tumor tissue. The chain is built from TRBV10-2 and TRBJ1-4; tentatively, D is TRBD1 (6 bases). Here the CDR3 reads CASSEDPLRGEKLFF. CDR3 nucleotides: TGCGCCAGCAGTGAGGACCCCCTCAGGGGTGAAAAACTGTTTTTT.